The rows below give T cell receptor beta chains drawn from one sample of a study of shared clonotypes between healthy human individuals. Only in-frame clones appear in the TCRdb table, and some are missing; sequencing was by immunoSEQ multiplex PCR. The table shows 650,000 to 700,000 clones, with roughly 91% occurring only once. Material: memory CD8+ T cells from PBMCs. The receptors were sampled from a young man in good health. Some clones in this sample may be carry-over from other donors' samples. Both conserved end residues are part of each CDR3. D genes are given only for firm matches. Only part of the rows carry a size: once, few, many, or a class if the clone is expanded.

NA,TRBV11-2,TRBD2,TRBJ2-1,TGTGCCAGCAGCTTAGATCTCCGGACTAGCGGGAGGGAGCAGTTCTTC,CASSLDLRTSGREQFF
NA,TRBV7-9,TRBD2,TRBJ2-5,TGTGCCAGCAGCTTCGGGGGACTAGCAGCGGAGGAGACCCAGTACTTC,CASSFGGLAAEETQYF
NA,TRBV5-1,NA,TRBJ1-2,TGCGCCAGCAGCTTGGGTGCGGTCTATGGCTACACCTTC,CASSLGAVYGYTF
NA,TRBV28,TRBD1,TRBJ2-1,TGTGCCAGCAGTAACGACAGGGGGCCCAACGTGGAGCAGTTCTTC,CASSNDRGPNVEQFF
NA,TRBV28,NA,TRBJ1-2,TGTGCCAGCAGTTTAGACTCGGGATATGGCTACACCTTC,CASSLDSGYGYTF
NA,TRBV2,NA,TRBJ1-3,TGTGCCAGCATGCCCCCGGGACGTGGAAACACCATATATTTT,CASMPPGRGNTIYF
NA,TRBV5-1,NA,TRBJ1-1,TGCGCCAGCAGCTTGGGGGCAGGATCTGAAGCTTTCTTT,CASSLGAGSEAFF
NA,TRBV10-3,TRBD1,TRBJ2-3,TGTGCCATCCTCAAGACAGGGCCTTTTTCCGATACGCAGTATTTT,CAILKTGPFSDTQYF
NA,TRBV5-1,TRBD1,TRBJ2-7,TGCGCCAGCAGGGGCTATATCGGACAGGGACACTACGAGCAGTACTTC,CASRGYIGQGHYEQYF
NA,TRBV28,TRBD2,TRBJ2-7,TGTGCCAGCAGTGAAAGCGGGAGAGCGACTTACGAGCAGTACTTC,CASSESGRATYEQYF
NA,TRBV7-3,NA,TRBJ2-1,TGTGCCAGCAGCTTAACCCCCGGGCTAACGGGTACCTACAATGAGCAGTTCTTC,CASSLTPGLTGTYNEQFF
NA,TRBV18,NA,TRBJ1-2,TGTGCCAGCTCACAGGAGGGGGGCTATGGCTACACCTTC,CASSQEGGYGYTF
NA,TRBV10-3,NA,TRBJ1-4,TGTGCCATCAGTGAGGGCGGTTTGGAACTGTTTTTT,CAISEGGLELFF
once,TRBV2,TRBD1,TRBJ1-1,TGTGCCAGCAGTGGGACAGGCGGACCTGAAGCTTTCTTT,CASSGTGGPEAFF
NA,TRBV4-1,NA,TRBJ1-5,TGCGCCAGCAGCCCCCTCCTTGCCGGGCCCCAGCATTTT,CASSPLLAGPQHF
NA,TRBV28,TRBD2,TRBJ2-2,TGTGCCAGCAGTCAACGGCGGGAGGTCTGGACCGGGGAGCTGTTTTTT,CASSQRREVWTGELFF
NA,TRBV4-1,NA,TRBJ2-5,TGCGCCAGCAGCCAGAGGGAGACCCAGTACTTC,CASSQRETQYF
NA,TRBV27,NA,TRBJ1-2,TGTGCCAGCAGCCAACCCCGGGAGGGCGACTATGGCTACACCTTC,CASSQPREGDYGYTF
NA,TRBV19,NA,TRBJ2-1,TGTGCCAGTAGTAGTAGCGGTAGCTCCTACAATGAGCAGTTCTTC,CASSSSGSSYNEQFF
NA,TRBV5-6,NA,TRBJ2-7,TGTGCCAGCAGCTTCAAACGGGGCAGCCCTTGGATTGACGAGCAGTACTTC,CASSFKRGSPWIDEQYF
NA,TRBV27,NA,TRBJ2-1,TGTGCCAGCAGTTTACTTGCGGGCTACAATGAGCAGTTCTTC,CASSLLAGYNEQFF
once,TRBV27,NA,TRBJ2-6,TGTGCCAGCAGTCCTCTCTCTGGGGCCAACGTCCTGACTTTC,CASSPLSGANVLTF
many,TRBV10-3,NA,TRBJ2-7,TGTGCCATCAGTGATATCCTGGGGGGCTCCTCCTCCTACGAGCAGTACTTC,CAISDILGGSSSYEQYF
NA,TRBV28,TRBD1,TRBJ2-7,TGTGCCAGCAGTTTAACCCGGACAGGGGCGGGAGAGCAGTACTTC,CASSLTRTGAGEQYF
NA,TRBV6-5,NA,TRBJ2-7,TGTGCCAGCAGTTCCTGGCTGGGTGAGGAGAACGAGCAGTACTTC,CASSSWLGEENEQYF
NA,TRBV7-2,NA,TRBJ1-1,TGTGCCAGCAGCCCCCATCGACAGCTATCTGAAGCTTTCTTT,CASSPHRQLSEAFF
NA,TRBV27,TRBD2,TRBJ2-7,TGTGCCAGCAGTTTAGGAGTCCCTAGCGGGGGATTCTCCTACGAGCAGTACTTC,CASSLGVPSGGFSYEQYF
NA,TRBV9,NA,TRBJ2-7,TGTGCCAGCAGCGTAGGTCTCACCACCACCTACGAGCAGTACTTC,CASSVGLTTTYEQYF
NA,TRBV7-9,TRBD1,TRBJ2-7,TGTGCCAGCAGCTTAGGGGGGACAGCGACCTACGAGCAGTACTTC,CASSLGGTATYEQYF
NA,TRBV4-1,NA,TRBJ2-4,TGCGCCACCCGGGGGGCCGGGGGCGACATTCAGTACTTC,CATRGAGGDIQYF
NA,TRBV27,NA,TRBJ2-1,TGTGCCAGCAGTCCAGAAGGGTACAATGAGCAGTTCTTC,CASSPEGYNEQFF
once,TRBV13,NA,TRBJ1-1,TGTGCCAGCAGCTTAGCGGGGGGAAGGCCTGAAGCTTTCTTT,CASSLAGGRPEAFF
NA,TRBV5-4,NA,TRBJ1-1,TGTGCCAGCAGCTTGGGAACTGAAGCTTTCTTT,CASSLGTEAFF
NA,TRBV25-1,NA,TRBJ2-2,TGTGCCAGCATGTTAACCGGGGAGCTGTTTTTT,CASMLTGELFF
NA,TRBV27,TRBD2,TRBJ2-1,TGTGCCAGCAGTTCAAAGCCGGGACTAGCGGGAAGGAATGAGCAGTTCTTC,CASSSKPGLAGRNEQFF
NA,TRBV6-5,NA,TRBJ2-7,TGTGCCAGCAGTTACACGGCGGGATTCGGTTACGAGCAGTACTTC,CASSYTAGFGYEQYF
NA,TRBV27,TRBD1,TRBJ2-7,TGTGCCAGCAGTAATTTCGGGACAGGGGAATCCGAGCAGTACTTC,CASSNFGTGESEQYF
NA,TRBV5-4,TRBD1,TRBJ2-7,TGTGCCAGCAGTTTTACAGGGGGCTACGAGCAGTACTTC,CASSFTGGYEQYF
NA,TRBV9,NA,TRBJ1-2,TGTGCCAGCAGCGTAGATTCCATGTCCTATGGCTACACCTTC,CASSVDSMSYGYTF
NA,TRBV27,TRBD1,TRBJ2-7,TGTGCCAGCAGTGTGGGACAGGGGTTATCCTACGAGCAGTACTTC,CASSVGQGLSYEQYF
NA,TRBV9,TRBD2,TRBJ2-2,TGTGCCAGCAGCATACGGACTAGCGGGAGGTTGGACACCGGGGAGCTGTTTTTT,CASSIRTSGRLDTGELFF
NA,TRBV7-2,TRBD2,TRBJ2-3,TGTGCCAGCAGCTTATCAGGGCTAGCGGGATCGGATACGCAGTATTTT,CASSLSGLAGSDTQYF